This T cell receptor (beta chain) stems from a study of identical twins. Whole-study findings and limits: Twins shared beta out-of-frame sequences in excess, but this excess was weaker. With monozygotic twins, out-of-frame TCR alpha sharing exceeded what models estimated.

This clonotype appeared many times. Antigen unknown. In TCRdb, the 5' RACE reads were re-called with MiXCR into one record per CDR3 protein. This sample has hundreds of thousands of distinct CDR3 sequences; approximately 6.1% occur once, and the top ten carry about 1.8%. The length of the CDR3 is 16 residues. Unmatched junction bases numbered 5, after V lost 1 base and J lost 2 bases. The clonotype originates from a man aged 18 to 35 in good health. The rearrangement joins TRBV12-3 or TRBV12-4 to TRBJ2-5, with 9 bases fitting TRBD2. Sequenced: naive T cells sorted from blood. The CDR3 DNA reads TGTGCCAGCAGTTTAGATGCGGGAGGGCGGCAAGAGACCCAGTACTTC. Its translation is CASSLDAGGRQETQYF.